One and the same sample provided the 16 T cell receptor beta chains below, sequenced in a study of OX40 agonist ivuxolimab in advanced cancers. Only in-frame clones appear in the TCRdb table, and some are missing; sequencing was by immunoSEQ multiplex PCR. The repertoire holds tens of thousands of clones, with 88% as singletons. The material sequenced was CD4+ or CD8+ T cells sorted from blood, taken in a trial of the OX40 agonist ivuxolimab. The receptor set was obtained from an adult with an advanced solid tumor such as melanoma, head and neck, liver or kidney cancer.

The V gene is TRBV19, the J gene TRBJ2-7; tentatively, D is TRBD1 (6 bases). Per the germline V gene, CDR1 is LNHDA and CDR2 is SQIVND (reference sequence). Trimming shortened V by 3 bases and J by 4 bases, and 13 bases separated the two germline ends. The CDR3 covers 14 residues. The chain's CDR3 is CASSITGSGYEQYF. In DNA, the CDR3 is TGTGCCAGTAGTATTACAGGGTCGGGGTACGAGCAGTACTTC.

The chain joins TRBV18 to TRBJ2-4; D is unresolved. V lost 2 bases, J lost 0 bases, and 11 bases lay in between. The V gene's germline CDR1 is KGHSH and CDR2 LQKENI. CDR3 length: 16 residues. DNA of the CDR3: TGTGCCAGCTCACCAGAAGGACCCCTAGCCAAAAACATTCAGTACTTC. This sequence encodes CASSPEGPLAKNIQYF.

The rearrangement links TRBV7-3 to TRBJ2-5, with 7 bases fitting TRBD1. Trimming at V came to 5 bases and at J to 0 bases, leaving 3 bases not matched to a gene. In germline, CDR1 is SGHTA, CDR2 FQGTGA. The CDR3 runs to 14 residues. The CDR3 bases are TGTGCCAGCAGCACCCAGGGGGACCAAGAGACCCAGTACTTC. Translation: CASSTQGDQETQYF.

This clone was seen a single time. The chain is built from TRBV7-2 and TRBJ1-2; D is unclear. CDR3 length equals 14 residues. Trimming cost V 0 bases and J 4 bases, with 9 bases left between them. The V gene's germline CDR1 is SGHTA and CDR2 FQGNSA. The CDR3 spells CASSLAPRSYGYTF. CDR3 sequence (DNA): TGTGCCAGCAGCTTAGCCCCTCGGTCCTATGGCTACACCTTC.

This clone appeared a few times. The V call is TRBV18, the J call TRBJ2-3; 9 bases are a match to TRBD2. The germline gives CDR1 KGHSH, CDR2 LQKENI. V lost 5 bases, J lost 0 bases, and 3 bases stayed unmatched. The CDR3 is 15 amino acids. DNA for the CDR3: TGTGCCAGCTCATCTACTAGCGGGAGCACAGATACGCAGTATTTT. It codes for CASSSTSGSTDTQYF.

This clone was detected only once. The V and J genes are TRBV4-1 and TRBJ2-3; D perhaps matches TRBD2 (6 bases). The V gene's germline CDR1 is MGHRA and CDR2 YSYEKL. The CDR3 consists of 18 residues. Trimming cost V 2 bases and J 5 bases, with 23 bases left between them. The CDR3 coding sequence is TGCGCCAGCAGCCAACGACTCATAGCGGAATATAACAAAGATACGCAGTATTTT. This sequence encodes CASSQRLIAEYNKDTQYF.

V gene TRBV19 combines with J gene TRBJ2-7; TRBD2 aligns across 8 bases. The V segment lost 5 bases and the J segment 2 bases; nucleotides outside the gene matches: 8. This CDR3 region has 15 residues. The germline CDR1 and CDR2 sequences are LNHDA and SQIVND (reference sequence). CDR3 DNA: TGTGCCAGTAGTCTCGGAGCGGGAGACCCCTACGAGCAGTACTTC. This sequence encodes CASSLGAGDPYEQYF.

V usage is TRBV2 and J usage is TRBJ2-2; TRBD2 agrees at 11 bases. Trimming took 4 bases from V and 0 from J; bases not matched to a gene: 7. The CDR3 extends over 18 amino acids. The germline CDR1 and CDR2 sequences are SNHLY and FYNNEI. As DNA, the CDR3 is TGTGCCAGCAGTGCCCTGGGACTAGCGGCCGCGAACACCGGGGAGCTGTTTTTT. As protein: CASSALGLAAANTGELFF.

J is TRBJ2-1 and V is TRBV18, with a weak D call TRBD2 (5 bases). Germline lookup yields CDR1 KGHSH and CDR2 LQKENI. The CDR3 covers 15 residues. Trimming removed 2 bases at V and 4 bases at J, with 12 bases between. The CDR3 region has the DNA TGTGCCAGCTCACCAAGCGACGGGGTTTACAATGAGCAGTTCTTC. This codes for CASSPSDGVYNEQFF.

V is TRBV30 and J is TRBJ2-5; D not certain. The CDR3 has 13 amino acids. V lost 3 bases and J lost 3, with 11 bases in between. The germline V gene has CDR1 GTSNPN and CDR2 SVGIG (reference sequence). The CDR3 here is CAWRTKREETQYF. The CDR3 DNA is TGTGCCTGGAGGACCAAACGGGAAGAGACCCAGTACTTC.

The V and J genes are TRBV7-5 and TRBJ2-7; the table's TRBD1 call for D was not verified on the DNA. TRBV7-5 is labeled a pseudogene. CDR3 length: 18 amino acids. CDR3 coding DNA: TGTGCCAGAACCATAAGATCTCGTTTATGGGACAGGCCCTACGAGCAGTACTTC. Translating it yields CARTIRSRLWDRPYEQYF.

The chain joins TRBV5-1 to TRBJ2-7, with a weak D call TRBD1 (6 bases). CDR3 length: 14 residues. CDR1 and CDR2 from the germline V gene are SGHRS and YFSETQ. Between the trimmed V and J ends, which lost 2 bases and 2 bases, there was a span of 11 bases. For the CDR3, the DNA is TGCGCCAGCAGCTTCCAGGGGTCGACCTACGAGCAGTACTTC. As protein: CASSFQGSTYEQYF.

This clone was counted between two and nine times. The rearrangement joins TRBV7-2 to TRBJ2-3; D is unresolved. Germline loops: CDR1 SGHTA, CDR2 FQGNSA. The CDR3 has 14 amino acids. V dropped 1 base and J dropped 3 bases, with 8 bases sitting between them. CDR3 in amino acids: CASSLVSGTDTQYF. In nucleotides, the CDR3 is TGTGCCAGCAGCTTAGTATCCGGGACAGATACGCAGTATTTT.

V is TRBV7-2 and J is TRBJ1-1, with D maybe TRBD1 (5 bases). The V gene's germline CDR1 is SGHTA and CDR2 FQGNSA. This CDR3 has 16 residues. Trimming pared 1 base from V and 4 bases from J, leaving 16 bases between. The CDR3 reads CASSLVGGGVSTEAFF. CDR3 nucleotides: TGTGCCAGCAGCTTAGTGGGCGGGGGGGTGAGCACTGAAGCTTTCTTT.

The J gene is TRBJ2-1, the V gene TRBV10-3, with 8 bases fitting TRBD2. The junction had 6 bases not matched to a gene; V was cut back by 6 bases and J by 2 bases. Germline CDR1 reads ENHRY; CDR2 reads SYGVKD. This CDR3 spans 15 amino acids. CDR3 coding DNA: TGTGCCATCAGCGGCGGACTAGCTCCCTACAATGAGCAGTTCTTC. This translates into CAISGGLAPYNEQFF.

The J gene is TRBJ2-3, the V gene TRBV18, with 8 bases identical to TRBD2. Germline CDR1 is KGHSH and CDR2 is LQKENI. The V and J ends lost 6 bases and 3 bases, in that order; junction bases with no gene match: 5. The CDR3 is 14 residues long. DNA for the CDR3: TGTGCCAGCTCGGGTAGCGGGGTTACAGATACGCAGTATTTT. It encodes CASSGSGVTDTQYF.